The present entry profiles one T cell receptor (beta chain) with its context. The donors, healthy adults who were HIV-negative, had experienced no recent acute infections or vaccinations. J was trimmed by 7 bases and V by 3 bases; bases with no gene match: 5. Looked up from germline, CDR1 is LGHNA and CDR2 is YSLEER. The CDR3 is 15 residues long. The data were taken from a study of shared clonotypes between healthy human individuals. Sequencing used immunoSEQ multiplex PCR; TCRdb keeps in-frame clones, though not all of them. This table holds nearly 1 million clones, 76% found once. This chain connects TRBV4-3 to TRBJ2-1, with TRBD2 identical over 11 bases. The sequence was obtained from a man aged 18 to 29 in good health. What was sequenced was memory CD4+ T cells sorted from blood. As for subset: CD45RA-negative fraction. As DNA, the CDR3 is TGCGCCAGCAGCCAGGAGACTAGCGGGAAAAATGAGCAGTTCTTC. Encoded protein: CASSQETSGKNEQFF.